These T cell receptor beta chains were read from a single sample in a study of blood T cells in healthy people across ages. From the 5' RACE reads, TCRdb called clonotypes with MiXCR, one entry per CDR3 protein. This table has around 750,000 distinct CDR3 sequences, 53% appearing once. Sequencing input: blood. The receptor source for this set is a man older than 75 in good health. Each CDR3 is given with its conserved first and last residue. The D gene is left open where the match is weak. The size entry is marked missing in some rows and otherwise reads once, few, many or a size class.

CDR3nt: TGTGCCAGCAGCCAAGAGGAAGGGACTAGCGGGAGGCACGTGGATACGCAGTATTTT
CDR3aa: CASSQEEGTSGRHVDTQYF
d_gene: TRBD2
v_gene: TRBV3-1
abundance: many
j_gene: TRBJ2-3

CDR3nt: TGTGCCAGCAGCTTAGTTCCGGGGAACATTCAGTACTTC
CDR3aa: CASSLVPGNIQYF
d_gene: -
v_gene: TRBV7-2
abundance: -
j_gene: TRBJ2-4

CDR3nt: TGTGCCAGCAGCTTAGGGCCAGGGGTGAACACTGAAGCTTTCTTT
CDR3aa: CASSLGPGVNTEAFF
d_gene: -
v_gene: TRBV7-3
abundance: -
j_gene: TRBJ1-1

CDR3nt: TGTGCCACCACCGGGACTAGGGACGAGTTCTTC
CDR3aa: CATTGTRDEFF
d_gene: TRBD2
v_gene: TRBV24-1
abundance: -
j_gene: TRBJ2-1

CDR3nt: TGTGCCAGCAGCTTGTCAGGGGACCGATACTATGGCTACACCTTC
CDR3aa: CASSLSGDRYYGYTF
d_gene: -
v_gene: TRBV5-5
abundance: few
j_gene: TRBJ1-2

CDR3nt: TGTGCCAGCATTCCCCGGCTGGGGGTGCATGAGTCGAACACTGAAGCTTTCTTT
CDR3aa: CASIPRLGVHESNTEAFF
d_gene: -
v_gene: TRBV27
abundance: -
j_gene: TRBJ1-1

CDR3nt: TGTGCCAGCAGCCACGGAGATGGTGGCTACACCTTC
CDR3aa: CASSHGDGGYTF
d_gene: -
v_gene: TRBV3-1
abundance: -
j_gene: TRBJ1-2

CDR3nt: TGTGCCAGCAGCGTAGATTACCACAATGAGCAGTTCTTC
CDR3aa: CASSVDYHNEQFF
d_gene: -
v_gene: TRBV9
abundance: once
j_gene: TRBJ2-1

CDR3nt: TGCAGTGCTCCCGACAGCTTGTCCTACGAGCAGTACTTC
CDR3aa: CSAPDSLSYEQYF
d_gene: -
v_gene: TRBV20-1
abundance: -
j_gene: TRBJ2-7

CDR3nt: TGCAGCGTTCACCTAGCAATTGTACGTGAGCAGTACTTC
CDR3aa: CSVHLAIVREQYF
d_gene: -
v_gene: TRBV29-1
abundance: -
j_gene: TRBJ2-5

CDR3nt: TGTGCCAGCATCCGACAGGACCGGTTCTACGAGCAGTACTTC
CDR3aa: CASIRQDRFYEQYF
d_gene: -
v_gene: TRBV2
abundance: -
j_gene: TRBJ2-7

CDR3nt: TGTGCCAGCAGTTACACGGGAGAAGGAAACGAGCAGTACTTC
CDR3aa: CASSYTGEGNEQYF
d_gene: -
v_gene: TRBV6-5
abundance: -
j_gene: TRBJ2-7

CDR3nt: TGTGCCACCAGCAGAGATCAATTGGACGTTGCAACTAATGAAAAACTGTTTTTT
CDR3aa: CATSRDQLDVATNEKLFF
d_gene: -
v_gene: TRBV15
abundance: -
j_gene: TRBJ1-4

CDR3nt: TGTGCCAGCAGCCCCTCAGGCGGGGCCGAAGCTTTCTTT
CDR3aa: CASSPSGGAEAFF
d_gene: -
v_gene: TRBV5-8
abundance: -
j_gene: TRBJ1-1

CDR3nt: TGTGCCAGCAGCCCCCTGGGCCGGGCTGGGGAGCTGTTTTTT
CDR3aa: CASSPLGRAGELFF
d_gene: -
v_gene: TRBV6-5
abundance: few
j_gene: TRBJ2-2

CDR3nt: TGCGCCAGCAGGCTGACCACTAGCGGGAGAGAGACCCAGTACTTC
CDR3aa: CASRLTTSGRETQYF
d_gene: TRBD2
v_gene: TRBV5-1
abundance: -
j_gene: TRBJ2-5

CDR3nt: TGTGCCTGGAGTGTACTAGCAGGGGGTCAATACGAGCAGTACTTC
CDR3aa: CAWSVLAGGQYEQYF
d_gene: -
v_gene: TRBV30
abundance: -
j_gene: TRBJ2-7

CDR3nt: TGCGCCAGCAGCTCCCGGGCAGGGGCGAATGAAAAACTGTTTTTT
CDR3aa: CASSSRAGANEKLFF
d_gene: -
v_gene: TRBV5-1
abundance: -
j_gene: TRBJ1-4

CDR3nt: TGTGCCAGCAGTGACGGACGGGACTACGAGCAGTACTTC
CDR3aa: CASSDGRDYEQYF
d_gene: -
v_gene: TRBV6-2/TRBV6-3
abundance: -
j_gene: TRBJ2-7

CDR3nt: TGTGCCAGCAGCTTACAGGTCCAGGGACCACGATACGCGTATTTT
CDR3aa: CASSLQVQGPRYAYF
d_gene: -
v_gene: TRBV7-2
abundance: -
j_gene: TRBJ2-3

CDR3nt: -
CDR3aa: CASRDFGDGSGHRYAYF
d_gene: -
v_gene: TRBV6-1
abundance: -
j_gene: TRBJ2-3

CDR3nt: TGTGCCAGCAGCCAAGTCGGGGGGACCTACAATGAGCAGTTCTTC
CDR3aa: CASSQVGGTYNEQFF
d_gene: TRBD2
v_gene: TRBV3-1
abundance: -
j_gene: TRBJ2-1

CDR3nt: TGTGCCAGCAGCCCTACTACCCACAATGAGCAGTTCTTC
CDR3aa: CASSPTTHNEQFF
d_gene: -
v_gene: TRBV7-9
abundance: few
j_gene: TRBJ2-1

CDR3nt: TGTGCCAGCAGCCAGGGACAGGGAGGAGACTACCGCCAGCCCCAGCATTTT
CDR3aa: CASSQGQGGDYRQPQHF
d_gene: TRBD1
v_gene: TRBV7-2
abundance: few
j_gene: TRBJ1-5

CDR3nt: TGTGCCACCAGTGATCAGGGACGGGTCTATGGCTACACCTTC
CDR3aa: CATSDQGRVYGYTF
d_gene: -
v_gene: TRBV24-1
abundance: few
j_gene: TRBJ1-2

CDR3nt: TGCAGCGTTGACACACTGGTTAGTGACAGGCAGGGACCCTACGAGCAGTACTTC
CDR3aa: CSVDTLVSDRQGPYEQYF
d_gene: -
v_gene: TRBV29-1
abundance: -
j_gene: TRBJ2-7

CDR3nt: TGTGCCAGCAGCCGAGAGCACAGATACGCGTATTTT
CDR3aa: CASSREHRYAYF
d_gene: -
v_gene: TRBV14
abundance: once
j_gene: TRBJ2-3

CDR3nt: TGTGCCAGCAAGCAGAGTTATAATTCACCCCTCCACTTT
CDR3aa: CASKQSYNSPLHF
d_gene: -
v_gene: TRBV6-5
abundance: few
j_gene: TRBJ1-6

CDR3nt: TGTGCCAGCAGTTCCAGACTTGAGCAGTACTTC
CDR3aa: CASSSRLEQYF
d_gene: -
v_gene: TRBV28
abundance: -
j_gene: TRBJ2-5

CDR3nt: TGCAGTGCACGTTCCGGGACAGGGATGCTGACTGAAGCTTTCTTT
CDR3aa: CSARSGTGMLTEAFF
d_gene: TRBD1
v_gene: TRBV20-1
abundance: -
j_gene: TRBJ1-1

CDR3nt: TGTGCCAGCAGCAAATTTCACGTCGACAACCGCGAGCAGTACTTC
CDR3aa: CASSKFHVDNREQYF
d_gene: -
v_gene: TRBV21-1
abundance: -
j_gene: TRBJ2-7

CDR3nt: TGCAGTGCTAGTCACTGGAGAAGCTCCTACGAGCAGTACTTC
CDR3aa: CSASHWRSSYEQYF
d_gene: -
v_gene: TRBV20-1
abundance: -
j_gene: TRBJ2-7

CDR3nt: TGTGCCAGCAGCTTAAGGCTTAACTACAATGAGCAGTTCTTC
CDR3aa: CASSLRLNYNEQFF
d_gene: -
v_gene: TRBV13
abundance: -
j_gene: TRBJ2-1

CDR3nt: TGTGTCAGCAGTCCCTCGACAGGGAGGAATGAGCAGTTCTTC
CDR3aa: CVSSPSTGRNEQFF
d_gene: -
v_gene: TRBV27
abundance: -
j_gene: TRBJ2-1

CDR3nt: TGCGCCAGCAGCTTGGCGATCTCTAGGCAGGGGAGGGCTGGGGCCAACGTCCTGACTTTC
CDR3aa: CASSLAISRQGRAGANVLTF
d_gene: -
v_gene: TRBV5-1
abundance: few
j_gene: TRBJ2-6